The 23 T cell receptor beta chains below were found in one sample sequenced in a study of beta chain features in type 1 diabetes. Reverse transcription of all isolated RNA meant that expressed TCRB transcripts were sequenced. Here immunoSEQ multiplex PCR was the method, and the copy in TCRdb shows in-frame clones only, minus some. The table lists about 370,000 clones, more than 12% of them singletons. The specimen sequenced was naive CD4+ T cells from blood. The receptors shown here come from a woman aged 18-29 years in good health.

The genes are TRBV30 and TRBJ1-1, with D tentatively TRBD1 (6 bases). The CDR3 is 15 residues long. The germline V and J ends were trimmed by 0 bases and 5 bases, with 16 bases remaining between them. CDR1 is GTSNPN and CDR2 is SVGIG in the germline V gene (reference sequence). The CDR3 bases are TGTGCCTGGAGTGTACCAGGGGAAAAAGCAACTGAAGCTTTCTTT. This encodes CAWSVPGEKATEAFF.

This rearrangement joins TRBV6-4 to TRBJ1-2; a possible D gene is TRBD1 (5 bases). V lost 5 bases and J lost 1, with 14 bases in between. The germline V gene encodes CDR1 MRHNA and CDR2 SNTAGT. This CDR3 contains 15 residues. This CDR3 reads CASSNDRTFNYGYTF. The CDR3 DNA reads as TGTGCCAGCAGTAACGACAGAACCTTTAACTATGGCTACACCTTC.

With respect to this clone: The sample contains more than one DNA sequence encoding this CDR3. The chain joins TRBV30 to TRBJ1-5; D not certain. The CDR3 is 12 amino acids. Germline CDR1 reads GTSNPN; CDR2 reads SVGIG (reference sequence). With 3 bases removed from V and 4 bases from J, the gap between germline ends came to 7 bases. CDR3 protein: CAWSRGNQPQHF. The CDR3 DNA is TGTGCCTGGAGCCGAGGGAATCAGCCCCAGCATTTT.

The chain employs TRBV6-5 and TRBJ2-6, with D possibly matching TRBD1 (6 bases). CDR1 is MNHEY and CDR2 is SVGAGI in the germline V gene. Trimming stripped 3 bases from V and 2 bases from J, with 8 bases between. The CDR3 consists of 15 residues. The CDR3 DNA reads as TGTGCCAGCAGTTATGACAGGACTGGGGCCAACGTCCTGACTTTC. Residues: CASSYDRTGANVLTF.

The table lists this clone with a few counts. This rearrangement joins TRBV7-9 to TRBJ2-1, with D tentatively TRBD2 (5 bases). The CDR3 extends over 18 amino acids. CDR1 and CDR2 from the germline V gene are SEHNR and FQNEAQ (reference sequence). The V gene lost 3 bases and the J gene lost 4 bases, with 22 bases spanning the gap. CDR3 residues: CASSLLRSDYRRYNEQFF. CDR3 sequence (DNA): TGTGCCAGCAGCTTGCTCCGCTCCGACTACAGACGGTACAATGAGCAGTTCTTC.

This clone was seen more than once but under ten times. The rearrangement links TRBV9 to TRBJ2-1, with D unclear. This CDR3 is built from 13 residues. Germline V CDR1 and CDR2: SGDLS, YYNGEE. The V end was cut by 4 bases, the J end by 8 bases, with 13 bases between. In DNA, the CDR3 is TGTGCCAGCAGCCTCGAATTAGTTGATGAGCAGTTCTTC. Its translation: CASSLELVDEQFF.

The CDR3 here is CASRLREQYF. CDR3 DNA: TGTGCCAGCAGGTTGAGAGAGCAGTACTTC. The chain employs TRBV2 and TRBJ2-7; D unresolved. V gave up 6 bases and J gave up 7 bases, with 7 bases separating them. There are 10 residues in the CDR3. Germline V gene sequence: CDR1 SNHLY, CDR2 FYNNEI.

A single count supports this clone. The chain employs TRBV27 and TRBJ2-7, with TRBD2 identical over 14 bases. In germline, CDR1 is MNHEY, CDR2 SMNVEV (reference sequence). Trimming removed 3 bases from V and 6 bases from J; junction bases left unmatched: 4. The CDR3 sequence is 15 residues long. CDR3 in amino acids: CASSFGLAGGGEQYF. The CDR3 nucleotides are TGTGCCAGCAGTTTCGGACTAGCGGGAGGAGGCGAGCAGTACTTC.

This clone turned up a few times. The rearrangement links TRBV12-5 to TRBJ2-7; D unresolved. The CDR3 extends over 13 amino acids. Germline V lookup: CDR1 LGHNT, CDR2 FRNRAP. V was cut by 2 bases and J by 5 bases, with 10 bases left in between. The CDR3 loop reads CASGLSSPDEQYF. DNA of the CDR3: TGTGCTAGTGGTTTGTCCTCTCCGGACGAGCAGTACTTC.

This clone was counted between two and nine times. The rearrangement uses TRBV4-3 and TRBJ2-7; 9 positions match TRBD2. The CDR3 totals 14 residues. V was clipped by 4 bases and J by 5 bases; unmatched bases: 6. Germline lookup yields CDR1 LGHNA and CDR2 YSLEER. DNA of the CDR3: TGCGCCAGCAGCCGTACCGGGACTAGCAACGAGCAGTACTTC. Its translation: CASSRTGTSNEQYF.

The table lists this clone with a few counts. The chain combines TRBV19 with TRBJ1-1, with D maybe TRBD1 (6 bases). The V end lost 7 bases, the J end lost 0 bases, and 12 bases lay between the germline ends. The CDR3 totals 14 residues. CDR1 and CDR2 from the germline V gene are LNHDA and SQIVND (reference sequence). CDR3 protein: CASTRQAMNTEAFF. Here the CDR3 DNA reads TGTGCCAGTACCCGACAGGCAATGAACACTGAAGCTTTCTTT.

This rearrangement joins TRBV29-1 to TRBJ2-7; TRBD1 matches at 7 bases. Germline trimming cut 7 bases from V and 3 bases from J; bases unmatched to any gene: 6. The CDR3 contains 12 residues. Per the germline V gene, CDR1 is SQVTM and CDR2 is ANQGSEA. CDR3 nucleotides: TGCAGCGGCCGGACAGGACGCTACGAGCAGTACTTC. This sequence encodes CSGRTGRYEQYF.

This chain uses TRBV4-3 with TRBJ2-7; D is perhaps TRBD2 (6 bases). The CDR3 length is 16 residues. Trimming took off 3 bases at V and 2 bases at J, with 17 bases between the two ends. The germline gives CDR1 LGHNA, CDR2 YSLEER. The DNA of the CDR3 is TGCGCCAGCAGCCACTTTACCGGGACTCCTCCCTACGAGCAGTACTTC. The encoded protein is CASSHFTGTPPYEQYF.

This clone turned up a few times. The chain is built from TRBV2 and TRBJ1-5; D gene unclear. From germline, CDR1 is SNHLY and CDR2 FYNNEI. This CDR3 contains 14 residues. Trimming removed 6 bases from V and 2 bases from J, with 11 bases in between. CDR3 coding DNA: TGTGCCAGCAGCCGGCGACAAGGCAATCAGCCCCAGCATTTT. The encoded protein is CASSRRQGNQPQHF.

This clone appeared a few times. The chain uses TRBV15 and TRBJ2-1, with 8 bases fitting TRBD2. The trim removed 7 bases at V and 0 bases at J, leaving 11 bases unmatched. There are 17 residues in the CDR3. Looked up from germline, CDR1 is LNHNV and CDR2 is YYDKDF (reference sequence). Here the CDR3 DNA reads TGTGCCACCACCGTGGGAAGAGCGGGAGCCTCCTACAATGAGCAGTTCTTC. As protein: CATTVGRAGASYNEQFF.

V and J are TRBV29-1 and TRBJ2-1, with 11 bases matching TRBD2. The length of the CDR3 is 19 residues. The J segment lost 0 bases and the V segment lost 3 bases, leaving 13 bases of the junction unmatched. Germline assignment: CDR1 SQVTM and CDR2 ANQGSEA. The CDR3 region has the DNA TGCAGCGTTGATCGTCCTAGCGGGAGGCCTAGACGCTCCTACAATGAGCAGTTCTTC. Encoded protein: CSVDRPSGRPRRSYNEQFF.

The sample holds a few counts of this clone. The chain joins TRBV7-9 to TRBJ2-5, with TRBD1 matching 7 bases. Looked up from germline, CDR1 is SEHNR and CDR2 is FQNEAQ (reference sequence). V shed 5 bases and J 1 base; nucleotides not matched to a gene: 7. CDR3 length: 15 residues. The CDR3 protein is CASSALGQSQETQYF. CDR3 DNA sequence: TGTGCCAGCAGCGCACTGGGACAGTCCCAAGAGACCCAGTACTTC.

A few counts support this clone. The V call is TRBV30, the J call TRBJ2-7; 10 nucleotides match TRBD2. V lost 0 bases and J lost 9; bases outside the gene matches: 14. CDR1 is GTSNPN, CDR2 SVGIG, per germline (reference sequence). The CDR3 extends over 16 amino acids. The CDR3 protein is CAWSVPWTSGYQVQYF. In DNA form, the CDR3 reads TGTGCCTGGAGTGTACCTTGGACTAGCGGTTATCAGGTGCAGTACTTC.

A few counts support this clone. The chain recombines TRBV11-1 with TRBJ2-1; tentative D call: TRBD2 (6 bases). The V end lost 5 bases, the J end lost 3 bases, and 17 bases lay between the germline ends. Germline CDR1 and CDR2: SGHAT and FQDESV (reference sequence). CDR3 size: 16 residues. CDR3 in DNA: TGTGCCAGCAGCCGCAGGGTAGGGGACTTCTACAATGAGCAGTTCTTC. As protein: CASSRRVGDFYNEQFF.

V and J are TRBV10-3 and TRBJ2-4, with D possibly TRBD2 on 6 matching bases. From germline, CDR1 is ENHRY and CDR2 SYGVKD. Trimming cost V 0 bases and J 7 bases, with 13 bases left between them. The CDR3 has 15 amino acids. The CDR3 region is CAISESIGGDNIQYF. The CDR3 DNA reads TGTGCCATCAGTGAGTCGATCGGGGGAGATAACATTCAGTACTTC.

This clone was picked up a small number of times. The V call is TRBV2, the J call TRBJ2-3; the D is unclear. Trimming left V 4 bases short and J 8 bases short, with 7 bases between. This CDR3 spans 11 amino acids. Germline CDR1 reads SNHLY; CDR2 reads FYNNEI. In DNA form, the CDR3 reads TGTGCCAGCAGTGTGTCCGGTACGCAGTATTTT. Amino acid sequence: CASSVSGTQYF. Full variable domain (remainder filled in from reference TRBV2 and TRBJ2-3): EPEVTQTPSHQVTQMGQEVILRCVPISNHLYFYWYRQILGQKVEFLVSFYNNEISEKSEIFDDQFSVERPDGSNFTLKIRSTKLEDSAMYFCASSVSGTQYFGPGTRLTVL.

This clone was observed a handful of times. The rearrangement uses TRBV7-9 and TRBJ1-5; possibly TRBD1 for D (5 bases). With 0 bases removed from V and 1 base from J, the gap between germline ends came to 13 bases. Germline V CDR1 and CDR2: SEHNR, FQNEAQ (reference sequence). This CDR3 comprises 17 residues. Written as DNA, the CDR3 is TGTGCCAGCAGCTTAGCCGGGGGGAGAAGGAGCAATCAGCCCCAGCATTTT. Translation: CASSLAGGRRSNQPQHF.

This clone appeared a few times. Other DNA sequences of this sample code for an identical CDR3. V gene TRBV28 combines with J gene TRBJ2-7; D gene uncertain. Per the germline V gene, CDR1 is MDHEN and CDR2 is SYDVKM. V was shortened by 4 bases and J by 2 bases, with 9 bases between the two germline ends. This CDR3 is 13 amino acids long. As DNA, the CDR3 is TGTGCCAGCAGTTCTACGGGTACCTACGAGCAGTACTTC. Translation gives CASSSTGTYEQYF.